This T cell receptor (beta chain) is from a study of cytomegalovirus exposure and HLA in healthy donors. General study results and limits: V- and J-gene trimming of TCR beta was linked (in a later analysis) to a missense DCLRE1C variant. According to the study, 160 or so TCR beta chains were cytomegalovirus-associated.

All the people who gave samples were healthy bone marrow donors. Though nominally healthy at sampling, donors likely had unrecorded immune exposures. Points on this clone: Its antigen is unknown.

The CDR3 loop spans 16 amino acids. The ends were cut back, 2 bases at V and 2 bases at J, with 13 bases in the middle. Germline CDR1 reads ENHRY; CDR2 reads SYGVKD. Primers: 60 Vbeta forward and 13 Jbeta reverse. This table comes from immunoSEQ multiplex PCR, and its TCRdb copy is limited to in-frame clones, with some not included. The table lists approximately 140,000 clones, roughly 81% of them singletons. V gene TRBV10-3 combines with J gene TRBJ1-3, with a tentative D call TRBD1 (5 bases). The receptor's source is a female donor in good health and CMV-seronegative. The specimen sequenced was PBMCs. CDR3 in DNA: TGTGCCATCAGTGAGAGGGGTATTGGGACTGGAAACACCATATATTTT. Protein: CAISERGIGTGNTIYF.